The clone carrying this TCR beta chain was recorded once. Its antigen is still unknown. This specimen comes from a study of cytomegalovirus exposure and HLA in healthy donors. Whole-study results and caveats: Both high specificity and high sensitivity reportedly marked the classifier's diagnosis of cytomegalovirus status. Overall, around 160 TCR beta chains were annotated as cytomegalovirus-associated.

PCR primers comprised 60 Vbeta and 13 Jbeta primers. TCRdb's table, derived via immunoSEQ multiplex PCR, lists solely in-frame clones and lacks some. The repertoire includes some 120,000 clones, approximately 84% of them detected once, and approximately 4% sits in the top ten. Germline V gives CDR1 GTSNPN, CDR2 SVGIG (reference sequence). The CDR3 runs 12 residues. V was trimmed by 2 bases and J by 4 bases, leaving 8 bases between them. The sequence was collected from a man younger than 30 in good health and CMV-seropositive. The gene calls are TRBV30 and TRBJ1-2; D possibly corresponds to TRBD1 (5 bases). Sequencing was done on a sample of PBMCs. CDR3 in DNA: TGTGCCTGGAGTAGGGGAAGCTATGGCTACACCTTC. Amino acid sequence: CAWSRGSYGYTF.